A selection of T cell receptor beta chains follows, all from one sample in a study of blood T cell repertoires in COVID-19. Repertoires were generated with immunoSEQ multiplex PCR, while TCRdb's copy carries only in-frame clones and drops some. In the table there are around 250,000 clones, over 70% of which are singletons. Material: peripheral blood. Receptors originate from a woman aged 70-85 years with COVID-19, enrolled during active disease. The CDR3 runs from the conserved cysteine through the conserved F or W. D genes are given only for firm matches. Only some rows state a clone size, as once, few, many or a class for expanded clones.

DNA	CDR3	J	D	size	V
TGTGCCAGCAGTGCCGGGACAGAATACAATGAGCAGTTCTTC	CASSAGTEYNEQFF	TRBJ2-1	TRBD1	.	TRBV6-6
TGTGCCAGCAGCCAAGATAGGGGCTATGGCTACACCTTC	CASSQDRGYGYTF	TRBJ1-2	.	once	TRBV4-2
TGCAGCGCCCGTACAGGGGGTAATGAAAAACTGTTTTTT	CSARTGGNEKLFF	TRBJ1-4	TRBD1	.	TRBV29-1
TGTGCCAGCAGTTCCTTGAACAGGGTCTACGAGCAGTACTTC	CASSSLNRVYEQYF	TRBJ2-7	.	.	TRBV6-2/TRBV6-3
TGCGCCAGCAGCCAGGAGCCTAGCGGGAGCCCCGGGGAGACCCAGTACTTC	CASSQEPSGSPGETQYF	TRBJ2-5	TRBD2	.	TRBV4-3
TGTGCCAGCAGCTCCGCCCCGGGAGTAACCACAGATACGCAGTATTTT	CASSSAPGVTTDTQYF	TRBJ2-3	.	.	TRBV7-2
TGTGCCAGCAGCGAACGACTAGAGCAGTTCTTC	CASSERLEQFF	TRBJ2-1	.	.	TRBV7-2
TGTGCCAGCAGCTTTGGCGGAAGTAATGAAAAACTGTTTTTT	CASSFGGSNEKLFF	TRBJ1-4	.	.	TRBV11-1
TGTGCCAGCAGCAATGGCCGGGGGGGGACAGATACGCAGTATTTT	CASSNGRGGTDTQYF	TRBJ2-3	.	.	TRBV21-1
TGTGCCAGCAGCGGGACAGGGAGGCTCACTGAAGCTTTCTTT	CASSGTGRLTEAFF	TRBJ1-1	TRBD1	.	TRBV7-3
TGTGCCAGCACCCCAGACAGTTCTGGAAACACCATATATTTT	CASTPDSSGNTIYF	TRBJ1-3	.	.	TRBV6-5
TGTGCCAGCAGCTTGCCCCTGGGGGCAGGGACATTCTCTGGAAACACCATATATTTT	CASSLPLGAGTFSGNTIYF	TRBJ1-3	.	.	TRBV5-4
TGTGCCAGCTCACCGGGAGGGGAAGCTTTCTTT	CASSPGGEAFF	TRBJ1-1	.	few	TRBV18
TGTGCCAGTAGCGATCCTCGGGGGGCCGGCACAGATACGCAGTATTTT	CASSDPRGAGTDTQYF	TRBJ2-3	.	.	TRBV19
TGTGCCAGTAGTTCGCAGAAACAAGAGACCCAGTACTTC	CASSSQKQETQYF	TRBJ2-5	.	.	TRBV19
TGTGCCAGTAGATCGACTGACCGCCCCTACGAGCAGTACTTC	CASRSTDRPYEQYF	TRBJ2-7	.	.	TRBV19
TGTGCCATCAGTGATGTTCGTCCAGAGACCCAGTACTTC	CAISDVRPETQYF	TRBJ2-5	.	.	TRBV10-3
TGTGCCAGTAAGAGACAGGCAACTAATGAAAAACTGTTTTTT	CASKRQATNEKLFF	TRBJ1-4	.	.	TRBV19
TGTGCCAGCAGCGTAAGAGTTCGGGGCAATGAGCAGTTCTTC	CASSVRVRGNEQFF	TRBJ2-1	.	.	TRBV9
TGTGCCAGCAGCTTAGCCACTAGCGGGAGTGGAGATACGCAGTATTTT	CASSLATSGSGDTQYF	TRBJ2-3	TRBD2	.	TRBV11-1
TGTGCCAGCAGCTTTTACGGAGTTGGTGACGAGCAGTACTTC	CASSFYGVGDEQYF	TRBJ2-7	.	.	TRBV5-4
TGTGCCAGCAGCCCAAGGAGGGGGGGGACCTACGAGCAGTACTTC	CASSPRRGGTYEQYF	TRBJ2-7	.	.	TRBV13
TGTGCCACACGACCGGGAGGGGGGGTGGAGACCCAGTACTTC	CATRPGGGVETQYF	TRBJ2-5	TRBD2	.	TRBV5-4
TGTGCCAGCAGTTTATTCAGGGGCTACAATGAGCAGTTCTTC	CASSLFRGYNEQFF	TRBJ2-1	.	.	TRBV27
TGTGCCAGTACCCACAGGCAGGGGGGCGATCAGCCCCAGCATTTT	CASTHRQGGDQPQHF	TRBJ1-5	TRBD1	.	TRBV19
TGTGCCAGCAGTCCATTAGCGTCTCAAGGGGGAGAGCAGTACTTC	CASSPLASQGGEQYF	TRBJ2-7	.	.	TRBV27
TGTGCCAGCAGCCAAGGAGGTACATATGGCTACACCTTC	CASSQGGTYGYTF	TRBJ1-2	.	.	TRBV3-1/TRBV3-2
TGTGCCAGCAGACAGAGTCTTTCAGGGTCTGAAGCTTTCTTT	CASRQSLSGSEAFF	TRBJ1-1	.	few	TRBV6-5
TGTGCCAGCAGCCGGACTAGCGGAACTACCAGCTCCTACGAGCAGTACTTC	CASSRTSGTTSSYEQYF	TRBJ2-7	TRBD2	.	TRBV7-2
TGTGCCAGCTCTCGTCTAGCGGGAGAAGATACGCAGTATTTT	CASSRLAGEDTQYF	TRBJ2-3	TRBD2	once	TRBV18
TGTGCCAGCAGACCGACAGGGGCTGTCTATGGCTACACCTTC	CASRPTGAVYGYTF	TRBJ1-2	TRBD1	few	TRBV3-1/TRBV3-2
TGTGCCAGCAGTGAAATCCGACAGGGGGCCGGCTATGGCTACACCTTC	CASSEIRQGAGYGYTF	TRBJ1-2	TRBD1	.	TRBV2
TGTGCCAGCAGCTTAACAGGGGATGAAAAACTGTTTTTT	CASSLTGDEKLFF	TRBJ1-4	TRBD1	once	TRBV11-2
TGTGCCAGCAGCCAATTACAGGGGGCTGGTGAAAAACTGTTTTTT	CASSQLQGAGEKLFF	TRBJ1-4	TRBD1	.	TRBV3-1/TRBV3-2
TGTGCCAGCAGTGAGTCGAGCGGGAGTTCCTACGAGCAGTACTTC	CASSESSGSSYEQYF	TRBJ2-7	TRBD2	.	TRBV6-1
TGTGCCAGCAGCCCCAATTTGACAAGGGGAAGTTGGAATTCACCCCTCCACTTT	CASSPNLTRGSWNSPLHF	TRBJ1-6	.	.	TRBV7-9